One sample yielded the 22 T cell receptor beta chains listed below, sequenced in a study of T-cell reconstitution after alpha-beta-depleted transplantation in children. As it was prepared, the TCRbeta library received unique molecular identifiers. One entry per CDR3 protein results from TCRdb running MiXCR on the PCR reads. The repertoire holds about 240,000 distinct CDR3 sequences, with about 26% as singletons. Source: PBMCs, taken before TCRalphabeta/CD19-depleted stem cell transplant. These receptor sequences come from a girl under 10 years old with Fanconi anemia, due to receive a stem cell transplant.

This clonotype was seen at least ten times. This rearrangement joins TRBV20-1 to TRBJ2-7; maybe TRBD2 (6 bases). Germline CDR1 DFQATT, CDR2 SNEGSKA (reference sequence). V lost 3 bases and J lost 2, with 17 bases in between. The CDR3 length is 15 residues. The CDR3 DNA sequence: TGCAGTGCTAGTAGGGCGTACGGGGGTACCTACGAGCAGTACTTC. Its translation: CSASRAYGGTYEQYF.

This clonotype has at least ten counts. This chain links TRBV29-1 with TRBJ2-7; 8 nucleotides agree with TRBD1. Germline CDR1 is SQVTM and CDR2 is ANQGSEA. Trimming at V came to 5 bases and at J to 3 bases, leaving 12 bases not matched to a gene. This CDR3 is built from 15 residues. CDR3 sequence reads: CSVWTGHKGFYEQYF. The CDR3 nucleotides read TGCAGCGTTTGGACAGGGCATAAGGGGTTCTACGAGCAGTACTTC.

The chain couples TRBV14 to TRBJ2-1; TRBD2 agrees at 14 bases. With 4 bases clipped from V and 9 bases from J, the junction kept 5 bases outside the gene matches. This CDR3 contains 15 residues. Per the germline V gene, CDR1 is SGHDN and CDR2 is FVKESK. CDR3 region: CASSPTTSGRGEQFF. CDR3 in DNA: TGTGCCAGCAGCCCAACGACTAGCGGGAGGGGTGAGCAGTTCTTC.

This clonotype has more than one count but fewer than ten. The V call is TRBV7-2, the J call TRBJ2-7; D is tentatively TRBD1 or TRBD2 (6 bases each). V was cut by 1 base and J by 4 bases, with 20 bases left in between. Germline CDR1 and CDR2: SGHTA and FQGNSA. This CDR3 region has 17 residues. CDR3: CASSLVGGGTRLYEQYF. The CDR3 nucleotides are TGTGCCAGCAGCTTAGTCGGAGGGGGGACGCGACTTTACGAGCAGTACTTC.

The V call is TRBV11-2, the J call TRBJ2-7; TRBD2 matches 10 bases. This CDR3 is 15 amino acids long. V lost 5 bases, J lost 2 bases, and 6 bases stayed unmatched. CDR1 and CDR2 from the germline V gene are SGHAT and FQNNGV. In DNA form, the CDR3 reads TGTGCCAGCAGCGCAACTAGCGGGGCCCCCTACGAGCAGTACTTC. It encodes CASSATSGAPYEQYF.

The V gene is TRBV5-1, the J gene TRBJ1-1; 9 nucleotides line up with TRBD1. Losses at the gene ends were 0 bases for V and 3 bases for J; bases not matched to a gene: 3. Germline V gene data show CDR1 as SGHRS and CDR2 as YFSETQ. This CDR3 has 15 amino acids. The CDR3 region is CASSLVQGAYTEAFF. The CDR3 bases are TGCGCCAGCAGCTTGGTACAGGGGGCATACACTGAAGCTTTCTTT.

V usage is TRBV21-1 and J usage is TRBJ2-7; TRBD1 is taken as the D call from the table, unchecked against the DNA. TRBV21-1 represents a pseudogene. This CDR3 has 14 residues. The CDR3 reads CASSKDPTGYEQYF. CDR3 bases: TGTGCCAGCAGCAAAGATCCCACCGGGTACGAGCAGTACTTC.

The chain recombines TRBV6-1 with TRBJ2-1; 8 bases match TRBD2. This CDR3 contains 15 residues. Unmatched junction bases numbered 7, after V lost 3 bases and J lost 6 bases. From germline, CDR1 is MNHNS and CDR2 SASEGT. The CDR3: CASSDSLAGFNEQFF. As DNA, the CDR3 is TGTGCCAGCAGTGATTCGTTAGCGGGATTCAATGAGCAGTTCTTC.

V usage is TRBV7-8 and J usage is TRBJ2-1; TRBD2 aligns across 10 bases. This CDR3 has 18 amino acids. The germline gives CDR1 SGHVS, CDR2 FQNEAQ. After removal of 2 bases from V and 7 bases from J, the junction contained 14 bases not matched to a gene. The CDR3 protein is CASSLPSGTSGVLNEQFF. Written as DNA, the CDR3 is TGTGCCAGCAGCTTACCCAGTGGTACTAGCGGGGTCTTGAATGAGCAGTTCTTC.

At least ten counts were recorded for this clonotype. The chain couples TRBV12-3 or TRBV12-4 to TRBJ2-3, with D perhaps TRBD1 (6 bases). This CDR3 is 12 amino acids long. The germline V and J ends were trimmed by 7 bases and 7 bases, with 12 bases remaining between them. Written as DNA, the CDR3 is TGTGCCAGCACCGCAGGGGTAAATACGCAGTATTTT. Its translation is CASTAGVNTQYF.

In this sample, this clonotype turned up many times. CDR3 in amino acids: CASSMTGVVYTDTQYF. The CDR3 nucleotides read TGTGCCAGCAGTATGACAGGGGTCGTGTACACAGATACGCAGTATTTT. V gene TRBV28 combines with J gene TRBJ2-3; the match to TRBD1 covers 8 bases. The CDR3 covers 16 residues. V shed 5 bases, J shed 2 bases, and the junction held 9 bases outside the gene matches. Germline loops: CDR1 MDHEN, CDR2 SYDVKM.

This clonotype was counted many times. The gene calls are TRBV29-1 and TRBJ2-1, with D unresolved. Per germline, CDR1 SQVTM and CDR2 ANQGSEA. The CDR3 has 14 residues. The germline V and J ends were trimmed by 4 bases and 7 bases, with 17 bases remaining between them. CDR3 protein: CSVVVGDRRNEQFF. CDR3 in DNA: TGCAGCGTTGTGGTAGGCGACCGGCGGAATGAGCAGTTCTTC.

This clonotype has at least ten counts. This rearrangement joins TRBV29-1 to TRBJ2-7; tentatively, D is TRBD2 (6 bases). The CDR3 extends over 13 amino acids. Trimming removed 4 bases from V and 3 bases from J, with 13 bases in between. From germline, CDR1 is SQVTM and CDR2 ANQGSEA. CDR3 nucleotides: TGCAGCGTTGGGGCCCTGGGGGGCTACGAGCAGTACTTC. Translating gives CSVGALGGYEQYF.

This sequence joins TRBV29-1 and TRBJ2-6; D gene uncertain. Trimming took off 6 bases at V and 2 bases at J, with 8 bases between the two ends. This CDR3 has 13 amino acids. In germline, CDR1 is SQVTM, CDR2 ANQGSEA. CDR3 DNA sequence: TGCAGCGTAGAGCAAACTGGGGCCAACGTCCTGACTTTC. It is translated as CSVEQTGANVLTF.

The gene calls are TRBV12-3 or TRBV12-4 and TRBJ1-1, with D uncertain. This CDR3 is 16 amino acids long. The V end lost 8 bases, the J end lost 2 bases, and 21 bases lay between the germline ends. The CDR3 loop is CASCREPGPSNTEAFF. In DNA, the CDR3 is TGTGCCAGCTGTAGGGAGCCTGGACCTTCTAACACTGAAGCTTTCTTT.

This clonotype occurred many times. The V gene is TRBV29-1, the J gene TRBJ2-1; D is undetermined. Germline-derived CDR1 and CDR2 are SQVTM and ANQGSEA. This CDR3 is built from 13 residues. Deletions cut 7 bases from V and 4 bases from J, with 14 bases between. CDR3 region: CSGAILNYNEQFF. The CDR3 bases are TGCAGCGGAGCCATCCTCAATTACAATGAGCAGTTCTTC.

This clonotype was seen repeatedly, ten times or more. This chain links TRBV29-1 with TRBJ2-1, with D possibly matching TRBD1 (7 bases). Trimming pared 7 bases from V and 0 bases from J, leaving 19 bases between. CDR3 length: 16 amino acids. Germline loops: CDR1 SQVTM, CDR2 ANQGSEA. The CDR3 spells CSEISGGLSSYNEQFF. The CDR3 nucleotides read TGCAGCGAGATTTCAGGGGGGTTGAGCTCCTACAATGAGCAGTTCTTC.

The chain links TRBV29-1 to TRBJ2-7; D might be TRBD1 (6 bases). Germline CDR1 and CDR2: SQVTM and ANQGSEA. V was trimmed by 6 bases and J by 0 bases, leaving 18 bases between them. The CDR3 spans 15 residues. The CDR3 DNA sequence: TGCAGCGTCTCTACAGGGACCCGAAGCTCCTACGAGCAGTACTTC. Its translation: CSVSTGTRSSYEQYF.

The CDR3 loop is CSALDSLQETQYF. In nucleotides, the CDR3 is TGCAGTGCTCTCGACTCACTTCAAGAGACCCAGTACTTC. The chain has TRBV20-1 and TRBJ2-5; no definite D call. This CDR3 has 13 residues. The V gene lost 5 bases and the J gene lost 2 bases, with 12 bases spanning the gap. The germline gives CDR1 DFQATT, CDR2 SNEGSKA (reference sequence).

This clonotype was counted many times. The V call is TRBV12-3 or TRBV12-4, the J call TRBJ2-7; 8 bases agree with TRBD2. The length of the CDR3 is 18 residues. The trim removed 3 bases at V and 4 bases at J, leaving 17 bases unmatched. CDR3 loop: CASSFTRTGAGETYEQYF. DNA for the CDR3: TGTGCCAGCAGTTTCACCAGGACCGGAGCGGGAGAGACGTACGAGCAGTACTTC.

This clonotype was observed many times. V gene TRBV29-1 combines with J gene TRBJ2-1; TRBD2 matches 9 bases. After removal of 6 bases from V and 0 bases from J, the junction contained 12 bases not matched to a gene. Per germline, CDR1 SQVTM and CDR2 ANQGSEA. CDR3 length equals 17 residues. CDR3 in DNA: TGCAGCGTCGTACTCCTAGCGGGACGAGACTCCTACAATGAGCAGTTCTTC. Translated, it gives CSVVLLAGRDSYNEQFF.

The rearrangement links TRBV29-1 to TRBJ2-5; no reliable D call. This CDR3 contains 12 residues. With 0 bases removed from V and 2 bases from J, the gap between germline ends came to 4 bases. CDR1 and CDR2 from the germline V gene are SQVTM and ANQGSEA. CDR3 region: CSVEEVQETQYF. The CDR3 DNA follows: TGCAGCGTTGAAGAGGTACAAGAGACCCAGTACTTC.